One sample yielded the 2 T cell receptor beta chains listed below, sequenced in a study of T cell repertoires in cytomegalovirus infection. Each CDR3 protein gets one entry after TCRdb re-called the reads with MiXCR. The table has a few hundred thousand distinct CDR3 sequences, roughly 17% seen once. Sequencing was done on a sample of PBMCs. All receptors derive from a human donor in good health (CMV status not recorded). Some clones in this sample may be carry-over from other donors' samples.

Of note for this clonotype: One end of the junction varies from germline; a read error may be responsible. V usage is TRBV2 and J usage is TRBJ1-1, with a tentative D call TRBD1 (5 bases). The germline CDR1 and CDR2 sequences are SNHLY and FYNNEI. The CDR3 sequence is 12 residues long. The DNA for the CDR3 is TGTGCCAGCAAAGACAGCCAGAAGCCGCTTCTCTTT. Residues: CASKDSQKPLLF.

The sample holds a few counts of this clonotype. The chain uses TRBV3-1 and TRBJ2-7; either TRBD1 or TRBD2 may fit D (5 bases each). CDR1 is LGHDT, CDR2 YNNKEL, per germline (reference sequence). With 0 bases removed from V and 0 bases from J, the gap between germline ends came to 18 bases. The CDR3 extends over 18 amino acids. CDR3: CASSQEGSWDQNSYEQYF. In nucleotides, the CDR3 is TGTGCCAGCAGCCAAGAGGGGTCTTGGGACCAGAACTCCTACGAGCAGTACTTC.